A single sample is the source of the 15 T cell receptor beta chains below, sequenced in a study of blood T cell repertoires in COVID-19. Clones were read by immunoSEQ multiplex PCR, and TCRdb kept only the in-frame ones, dropping some. The table shows 200,000 to 300,000 clones, with approximately 86% occurring only once. Sample: PBMCs or T cells enriched from blood (not recorded which). The source is a woman between 18 and 29 years old who had recovered from COVID-19.

The chain uses TRBV28 and TRBJ2-5; the D gene is possibly TRBD1 (5 bases). V was shortened by 3 bases and J by 3 bases, with 8 bases between the two germline ends. The CDR3 loop spans 13 amino acids. Per germline, CDR1 MDHEN and CDR2 SYDVKM. The CDR3, as DNA: TGTGCCAGCAGTTTCGCAGGGAAAGAGACCCAGTACTTC. Protein sequence: CASSFAGKETQYF. The full variable domain, its missing parts supplied by reference TRBV28 and TRBJ2-5, is DVKVTQSSRYLVKRTGEKVFLECVQDMDHENMFWYRQDPGLGLRLIYFSYDVKMKEKGDIPEGYSVSREKKERFSLILESASTNQTSMYLCASSFAGKETQYFGPGTRLLVL.

V gene TRBV4-3 combines with J gene TRBJ2-1, with D uncertain. V was pared by 4 bases and J by 0 bases, with 13 bases between. Germline CDR1 and CDR2: LGHNA and YSLEER. CDR3 length equals 16 residues. CDR3 sequence: CASSPLQSSSYNEQFF. DNA for the CDR3: TGCGCCAGCAGCCCCCTACAGAGCAGCTCCTACAATGAGCAGTTCTTC.

The rearrangement uses TRBV5-6 and TRBJ2-1; a possible D gene is TRBD2 (5 bases). V was cut by 6 bases and J by 0 bases, with 13 bases left in between. Germline V gene lookup returns CDR1 SGHDT and CDR2 YYEEEE. The CDR3 is made up of 15 amino acids. CDR3 loop: CASNLLVSSYNEQFF. The DNA of the CDR3 is TGTGCCAGCAACCTACTAGTGAGCTCCTACAATGAGCAGTTCTTC.

The CDR3 region is CASSGNGGYGYTF. CDR3 coding DNA: TGTGCCAGCAGCGGGAACGGGGGTTATGGCTACACCTTC. This rearrangement joins TRBV9 to TRBJ1-2; tentative D call: TRBD1 (5 bases). The CDR3 covers 13 residues. Per the germline V gene, CDR1 is SGDLS and CDR2 is YYNGEE. Trimming pared 3 bases from V and 5 bases from J, leaving 11 bases between.

This chain joins TRBV30 and TRBJ1-6, with D hard to call. The ends were cut back, 3 bases at V and 0 bases at J, with 15 bases in the middle. Germline CDR1 GTSNPN, CDR2 SVGIG (reference sequence). CDR3 length: 17 amino acids. This CDR3 reads CAWRLTGYHSYNSPLHF. DNA of the CDR3: TGTGCCTGGAGGCTTACGGGGTACCACTCCTATAATTCACCCCTCCACTTT. The whole variable domain, remainder taken from reference TRBV30 and TRBJ1-6, is SQTIHQWPATLVQPVGSPLSLECTVEGTSNPNLYWYRQAAGRGLQLLFYSVGIGQISSEVPQNLSASRPQDRQFILSSKKLLLSDSGFYLCAWRLTGYHSYNSPLHFGNGTRLTVT.

This chain links TRBV11-3 with TRBJ2-3, with unresolved D. Germline V gene lookup returns CDR1 SGHNT and CDR2 YENEEA. V lost 5 bases and J lost 3, with 6 bases in between. CDR3 length: 12 amino acids. CDR3 region: CASSPGTDTQYF. The DNA for the CDR3 is TGTGCCAGCAGCCCCGGGACAGATACGCAGTATTTT.

The chain links TRBV5-1 to TRBJ2-3, with TRBD2 matching 8 bases. With V trimmed by 0 bases and J by 6 bases, 12 bases remained unmatched. Germline loops: CDR1 SGHRS, CDR2 YFSETQ. The CDR3 is 17 residues long. CDR3 nucleotide sequence: TGCGCCAGCAGCTTGGAGGTAGCGGGGAGGGCTTGGGATACGCAGTATTTT. As protein: CASSLEVAGRAWDTQYF.

Comment on this clone: The sample carries other DNA sequences with the same CDR3. The V gene is TRBV6-5, the J gene TRBJ1-5; no reliable D call. V was trimmed by 5 bases and J by 2 bases, leaving 13 bases between them. The CDR3 length is 15 residues. Germline CDR1 is MNHEY and CDR2 is SVGAGI. Written as DNA, the CDR3 is TGTGCCAGCAGTCCCGCGGGCTTTGGCAATCAGCCCCAGCATTTT. Translating gives CASSPAGFGNQPQHF.

This chain uses TRBV4-1 with TRBJ2-2; D is ambiguous. Germline values: CDR1 MGHRA, CDR2 YSYEKL. The V gene lost 0 bases and the J gene lost 2 bases, with 16 bases spanning the gap. The CDR3 has 18 amino acids. CDR3 sequence (DNA): TGCGCCAGCAGCCAAGAGTCAACCTTAGTAGCTAACACCGGGGAGCTGTTTTTT. This gives the protein CASSQESTLVANTGELFF.

The chain has TRBV19 and TRBJ1-2; 9 positions agree with TRBD1. From germline, CDR1 is LNHDA and CDR2 SQIVND (reference sequence). The CDR3 consists of 13 residues. V was pared by 2 bases and J by 7 bases, with 2 bases of the junction left unmatched. Here the CDR3 reads CASSITGGVGYTF. The CDR3, as DNA: TGTGCCAGTAGTATAACAGGGGGCGTTGGCTACACCTTC.

The chain uses TRBV30 and TRBJ2-2, with 12 nucleotides matching TRBD2. The CDR3 has 18 residues. After removal of 0 bases from V and 3 bases from J, the junction contained 8 bases not matched to a gene. Looked up from germline, CDR1 is GTSNPN and CDR2 is SVGIG (reference sequence). Written as DNA, the CDR3 is TGTGCCTGGAGTGTCAAGCCTCCTAGCGGGAGGGACACCGGGGAGCTGTTTTTT. Translating it yields CAWSVKPPSGRDTGELFF.

The rearrangement links TRBV28 to TRBJ2-7, with 12 bases identical to TRBD2. The CDR3 is 16 residues long. V shed 4 bases, J shed 2 bases, and the junction held 6 bases outside the gene matches. Germline V gene data show CDR1 as MDHEN and CDR2 as SYDVKM. CDR3 sequence reads: CASSSGLAGPPYEQYF. In DNA, the CDR3 is TGTGCCAGCAGTTCCGGACTAGCGGGGCCGCCCTACGAGCAGTACTTC.

The rearrangement uses TRBV7-6 and TRBJ1-6; 10 nucleotides line up with TRBD1. The ends lost 0 bases at V and 7 bases at J; junction bases unmatched: 6. Germline CDR1 and CDR2: SGHVS and FNYEAQ. The CDR3 is 17 residues long. The chain's CDR3 is CASSLATGQGFNSPLHF. Here the CDR3 DNA reads TGTGCCAGCAGCTTAGCGACGGGACAGGGGTTCAATTCACCCCTCCACTTT.

J is TRBJ2-7 and V is TRBV5-1, with unresolved D. The CDR3 totals 13 residues. Germline loops: CDR1 SGHRS, CDR2 YFSETQ. V was cut by 4 bases and J by 3 bases, with 11 bases left in between. For the CDR3, the DNA is TGCGCCAGCAGCAACCCGGAGCTCTACGAGCAGTACTTC. This translates into CASSNPELYEQYF.

This sequence joins TRBV28 and TRBJ1-4, with TRBD1 as a possible D gene (5 bases). This CDR3 is built from 15 residues. In germline, CDR1 is MDHEN, CDR2 SYDVKM. V was trimmed by 7 bases and J by 8 bases, leaving 20 bases between them. This chain's CDR3 is CASTDPRGDEEKLFF. Written as DNA, the CDR3 is TGTGCCAGCACCGATCCCCGGGGGGATGAGGAAAAACTGTTTTTT.